Listed here are 22 T cell receptor beta chains from one sample, sequenced in a study of cytomegalovirus exposure and HLA in healthy donors. The primer mix had 60 Vbeta and 13 Jbeta primers. Assay: immunoSEQ multiplex PCR; the TCRdb copy retains only in-frame clones and omits some. With about 210,000 clones in the sample, the ten largest clones hold around 0.95%. Sequencing was done on a sample of PBMCs. The receptors derive from a woman aged 25-40 years in good health and CMV-seropositive.

This chain joins TRBV19 and TRBJ1-1; D not resolved. V was shortened by 7 bases and J by 5 bases, with 14 bases between the two germline ends. Germline V gene data show CDR1 as LNHDA and CDR2 as SQIVND (reference sequence). The CDR3 spans 13 residues. CDR3: CASTLTSGTEAFF. The CDR3 nucleotides are TGTGCCAGTACCCTGACCTCGGGAACTGAAGCTTTCTTT.

The chain couples TRBV28 to TRBJ1-5; 8 bases are shared with TRBD1. Unmatched junction bases numbered 8, after V lost 3 bases and J lost 7 bases. The germline CDR1 and CDR2 sequences are MDHEN and SYDVKM. The CDR3 runs to 15 residues. The CDR3 nucleotides are TGTGCCAGCAGTTTCATCGCAGGGGGCCGACAGCCCCAGCATTTT. It is translated as CASSFIAGGRQPQHF.

The CDR3 DNA follows: TGTGCCAGCTCACCGATTGTCCCGCGGGAGGTTTCGGAGCAGTACTTC. Translated: CASSPIVPREVSEQYF. This chain joins TRBV18 and TRBJ2-7, with 8 nucleotides matching TRBD2. The CDR3 sequence is 16 residues long. CDR1 and CDR2 (germline): KGHSH, LQKENI. The trim removed 3 bases at V and 7 bases at J, leaving 14 bases unmatched. Full variable domain (outside the CDR3, taken from reference TRBV18 and TRBJ2-7): NAGVMQNPRHLVRRRGQEARLRCSPMKGHSHVYWYRQLPEEGLKFMVYLQKENIIDESGMPKERFSAEFPKEGPSILRIQQVVRGDSAAYFCASSPIVPREVSEQYFGPGTRLTVT.

The chain couples TRBV11-2 to TRBJ2-2; TRBD2 might be the D (7 bases). With 2 bases removed from V and 6 bases from J, the gap between germline ends came to 13 bases. The CDR3 contains 15 residues. Germline V gene lookup returns CDR1 SGHAT and CDR2 FQNNGV. The CDR3 loop is CASSLWGAGAGELFF. DNA for the CDR3: TGTGCCAGCAGCTTATGGGGGGCGGGGGCCGGGGAGCTGTTTTTT.

The chain employs TRBV5-1 and TRBJ2-5; 12 bases align to TRBD2. J gave up 5 bases and V 4 bases, and 6 bases lay outside the gene matches. The germline V gene has CDR1 SGHRS and CDR2 YFSETQ. The CDR3 spans 15 residues. As DNA, the CDR3 is TGCGCCAGCAGCCCGACTAGCGGGAGTATGGAGACCCAGTACTTC. It yields the protein CASSPTSGSMETQYF.

The chain uses TRBV29-1 and TRBJ2-3, with TRBD2 as a possible D gene (7 bases). Trimming removed 5 bases at V and 1 base at J, with 16 bases between. Per germline, CDR1 SQVTM and CDR2 ANQGSEA. CDR3 size: 15 residues. DNA for the CDR3: TGCAGCGTTAATCGTCCGGGGGGCGGCACAGATACGCAGTATTTT. This encodes CSVNRPGGGTDTQYF.

This chain links TRBV2 with TRBJ2-2; TRBD1 is a possible D gene (5 bases). CDR3 length: 15 residues. Germline V lookup: CDR1 SNHLY, CDR2 FYNNEI. The V end was cut by 6 bases, the J end by 6 bases, with 17 bases between. Here the CDR3 DNA reads TGTGCCAGCAGGAAATTCATCAGGGAACCCGGGGAGCTGTTTTTT. This sequence encodes CASRKFIREPGELFF.

This sequence joins TRBV19 and TRBJ1-5, with D possibly TRBD1 on 5 matching bases. CDR1 and CDR2 (germline): LNHDA, SQIVND (reference sequence). Trimming stripped 4 bases from V and 3 bases from J, with 10 bases between. This CDR3 contains 14 residues. The CDR3 bases are TGTGCCAGTAGTAATGACAGATTCAATCAGCCCCAGCATTTT. As protein: CASSNDRFNQPQHF.

The chain combines TRBV5-8 with TRBJ2-2, with TRBD1 matching over 8 bases. The CDR3 sequence is 14 residues long. Germline CDR1 and CDR2: SGHTS and YDEGEE. With 4 bases clipped from V and 8 bases from J, the junction kept 7 bases outside the gene matches. The CDR3 nucleotides are TGTGCCAGCAGCACGGGACAGGTCTTAGGGGAGCTGTTTTTT. It yields the protein CASSTGQVLGELFF.

The V and J genes are TRBV29-1 and TRBJ1-1, with D perhaps matching TRBD1 (6 bases). V dropped 4 bases and J dropped 4 bases, with 16 bases sitting between them. The CDR3 has 14 residues. Germline V gene data show CDR1 as SQVTM and CDR2 as ANQGSEA. This chain's CDR3 is CSVGRGGAGTEAFF. The DNA of the CDR3 is TGCAGCGTTGGGAGGGGGGGCGCCGGCACTGAAGCTTTCTTT.

For the CDR3, the DNA is TGTGCCAGCTCACCACTGGGGACTAGCGGGGGGCTTCTCACAGATACGCAGTATTTT. It codes for CASSPLGTSGGLLTDTQYF. The chain employs TRBV18 and TRBJ2-3, with 15 positions matching TRBD2. J lost 2 bases, V lost 1 base, and 7 bases had no gene match. Germline V gene data show CDR1 as KGHSH and CDR2 as LQKENI. CDR3 length: 19 amino acids.

The chain uses TRBV21-1 and TRBJ1-1; TRBD1, the D gene given by the table, was not confirmed from the DNA. TRBV21-1 counts as a pseudogene. This CDR3 region has 15 residues. CDR3 sequence: CASSKVQGTNTEAFF. In DNA form, the CDR3 reads TGTGCCAGCAGCAAAGTTCAGGGCACCAACACTGAAGCTTTCTTT.

The V and J genes are TRBV5-1 and TRBJ2-5; D is unclear. Trimming removed 0 bases from V and 2 bases from J, with 8 bases in between. The CDR3 has 14 residues. Germline CDR1 SGHRS, CDR2 YFSETQ. The CDR3 bases are TGCGCCAGCAGCTTGGTGCCAGAACAAGAGACCCAGTACTTC. This sequence encodes CASSLVPEQETQYF.

The chain recombines TRBV27 with TRBJ1-2, with D perhaps matching TRBD1 (6 bases). There are 12 residues in the CDR3. Trimming stripped 10 bases from V and 5 bases from J, with 14 bases between. In germline, CDR1 is MNHEY, CDR2 SMNVEV (reference sequence). Here the CDR3 reads CATKGGTYGYTF. In DNA form, the CDR3 reads TGTGCCACCAAGGGGGGGACTTATGGCTACACCTTC.

This chain connects TRBV6-1 to TRBJ1-1; 10 nucleotides match TRBD1. Trimming took 5 bases from V and 4 from J; bases not matched to a gene: 7. The CDR3 contains 15 residues. Germline V gene lookup returns CDR1 MNHNS and CDR2 SASEGT. The CDR3 DNA sequence: TGTGCCAGCAGTTTCATGGACAGGGGGGGCACTGAAGCTTTCTTT. Residues: CASSFMDRGGTEAFF.

The chain employs TRBV7-2 and TRBJ2-7; 8 nucleotides match TRBD2. The CDR3 is 15 residues long. V lost 1 base to trimming and J lost 3 bases; unmatched junction nucleotides: 5. Germline CDR1 and CDR2: SGHTA and FQGNSA. DNA for the CDR3: TGTGCCAGCAGCTTAGAGGCTAGCGGGCGCTACGAGCAGTACTTC. It encodes CASSLEASGRYEQYF.

The chain uses TRBV29-1 and TRBJ2-7; 10 bases align to TRBD2. This CDR3 has 15 amino acids. Germline values: CDR1 SQVTM, CDR2 ANQGSEA. J was trimmed by 0 bases and V by 6 bases; bases with no gene match: 8. CDR3 bases: TGCAGCGTCCTAGGACTAGCGGAGAGCTCCTACGAGCAGTACTTC. Translated: CSVLGLAESSYEQYF.

This chain uses TRBV7-9 with TRBJ1-2; 12 bases line up with TRBD1. Germline CDR1 and CDR2: SEHNR and FQNEAQ (reference sequence). J gave up 8 bases and V 3 bases, and 7 bases lay outside the gene matches. The CDR3 sequence is 15 residues long. The chain's CDR3 is CASSFVGQGALGYTF. In nucleotides, the CDR3 is TGTGCCAGCAGCTTTGTGGGACAGGGGGCGTTGGGCTACACCTTC.

The chain combines TRBV5-6 with TRBJ2-3, with TRBD1 as a possible D gene (5 bases). Looked up from germline, CDR1 is SGHDT and CDR2 is YYEEEE. This CDR3 is built from 15 residues. V was shortened by 4 bases and J by 1 base, with 13 bases between the two germline ends. Here the CDR3 reads CASSAATGGTDTQYF. The CDR3 DNA follows: TGTGCCAGCAGCGCGGCTACAGGAGGCACAGATACGCAGTATTTT.

J is TRBJ2-5 and V is TRBV7-7, with 9 positions matching TRBD1. V was pared by 5 bases and J by 0 bases, with 7 bases of the junction left unmatched. The CDR3 is 16 residues long. Germline CDR1 SSHAT, CDR2 FNYEAQ (reference sequence). This CDR3 reads CASSQTGTGYQETQYF. DNA for the CDR3: TGTGCCAGCAGCCAAACAGGGACAGGGTACCAAGAGACCCAGTACTTC. The full variable domain, completed using reference TRBV7-7 and TRBJ2-5, is GAGVSQSPRYKVTKRGQDVTLRCDPISSHATLYWYQQALGQGPEFLTYFNYEAQPDKSGLPSDRFSAERPEGSISTLTIQRTEQRDSAMYRCASSQTGTGYQETQYFGPGTRLLVL.

This chain links TRBV5-1 with TRBJ1-2; 11 bases agree with TRBD1. This CDR3 has 13 residues. CDR1 and CDR2 from the germline V gene are SGHRS and YFSETQ. V dropped 4 bases and J dropped 7; count of bases not matched to a gene: 3. The CDR3 DNA reads TGCGCCAGCAGCGTGGGACAGGGGGGTGGCTACACCTTC. As protein: CASSVGQGGGYTF.

The CDR3 coding sequence is TGTGCCAGCAGTCCCCGGAGCGTAAACACTGAAGCTTTCTTT. Protein sequence: CASSPRSVNTEAFF. This sequence joins TRBV28 and TRBJ1-1; D is unresolved. Germline V lookup: CDR1 MDHEN, CDR2 SYDVKM. V was trimmed by 5 bases and J by 2 bases, leaving 12 bases between them. CDR3 size: 14 residues.